The clone carrying this T cell receptor beta chain has a count of ten or more. This CDR3 region has 13 residues. V lost 0 bases and J 7 bases, leaving 10 bases between the germline ends. The germline gives CDR1 GTSNPN, CDR2 SVGIG (reference sequence). Per the study methods: Reference gene primer amplification in the assay estimated nucleated cell counts. Generated by immunoSEQ multiplex PCR, the TCRdb table keeps only in-frame clones and is missing some. The DNA was the basis for D and trimming; V, J and clone size are from that table. The sample records about 230,000 clones, 85% to 90% being singletons. This sample stems from a study of blood T cell repertoires in COVID-19. The wider study: Both acute and convalescent COVID-19 samples were obtained from the United States, Italy and Spain. PBMCs, B-cell-depleted T cells, or T cells were the source of the cDNA or gDNA that made up the material.

The genes are TRBV30 and TRBJ1-3; D is unclear. Sequencing used peripheral blood. The source is a woman between 55 and 75 years old with acute or convalescent COVID-19. In nucleotides, the CDR3 is TGTGCCTGGAGTGTGCGATCCGGGAACACCATATATTTT. It is translated as CAWSVRSGNTIYF.